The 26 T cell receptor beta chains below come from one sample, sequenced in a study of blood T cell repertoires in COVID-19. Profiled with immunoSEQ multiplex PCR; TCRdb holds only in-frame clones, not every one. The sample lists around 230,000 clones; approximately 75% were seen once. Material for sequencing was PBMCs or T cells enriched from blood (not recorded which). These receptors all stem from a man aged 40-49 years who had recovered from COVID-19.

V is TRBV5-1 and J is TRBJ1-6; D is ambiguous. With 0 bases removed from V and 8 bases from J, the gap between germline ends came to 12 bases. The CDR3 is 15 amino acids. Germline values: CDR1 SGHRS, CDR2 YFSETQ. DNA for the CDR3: TGCGCCAGCAGCTTGGGGGCCAGGCAGGATTCACCCCTCCACTTT. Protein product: CASSLGARQDSPLHF.

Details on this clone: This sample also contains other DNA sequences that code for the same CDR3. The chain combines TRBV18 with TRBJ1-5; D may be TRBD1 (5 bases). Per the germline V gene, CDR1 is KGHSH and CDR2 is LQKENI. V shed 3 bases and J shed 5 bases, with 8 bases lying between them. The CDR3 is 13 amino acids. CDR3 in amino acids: CASSPDRDQPQHF. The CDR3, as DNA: TGTGCCAGCTCACCTGACAGAGATCAGCCCCAGCATTTT. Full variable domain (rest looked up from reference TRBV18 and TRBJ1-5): NAGVMQNPRHLVRRRGQEARLRCSPMKGHSHVYWYRQLPEEGLKFMVYLQKENIIDESGMPKERFSAEFPKEGPSILRIQQVVRGDSAAYFCASSPDRDQPQHFGDGTRLSIL.

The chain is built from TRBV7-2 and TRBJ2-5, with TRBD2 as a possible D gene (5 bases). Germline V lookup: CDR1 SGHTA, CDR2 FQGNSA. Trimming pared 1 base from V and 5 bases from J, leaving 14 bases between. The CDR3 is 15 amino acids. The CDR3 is CASSLVRSRGETQYF. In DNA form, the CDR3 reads TGTGCCAGCAGCTTAGTCCGTAGCAGAGGGGAGACCCAGTACTTC.

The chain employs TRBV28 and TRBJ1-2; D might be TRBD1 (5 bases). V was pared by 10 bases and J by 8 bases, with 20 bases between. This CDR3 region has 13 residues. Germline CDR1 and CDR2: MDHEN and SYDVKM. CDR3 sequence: CATYTVGQGGYTF. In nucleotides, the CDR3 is TGTGCCACCTACACCGTGGGGCAGGGCGGCTACACCTTC.

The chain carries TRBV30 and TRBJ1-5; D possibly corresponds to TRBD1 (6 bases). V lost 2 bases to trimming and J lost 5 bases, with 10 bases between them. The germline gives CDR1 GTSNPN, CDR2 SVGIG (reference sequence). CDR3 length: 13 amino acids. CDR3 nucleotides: TGTGCCTGGAGTCCACAGGGAGATCAGCCCCAGCATTTT. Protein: CAWSPQGDQPQHF. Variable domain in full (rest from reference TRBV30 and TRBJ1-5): SQTIHQWPATLVQPVGSPLSLECTVEGTSNPNLYWYRQAAGRGLQLLFYSVGIGQISSEVPQNLSASRPQDRQFILSSKKLLLSDSGFYLCAWSPQGDQPQHFGDGTRLSIL.

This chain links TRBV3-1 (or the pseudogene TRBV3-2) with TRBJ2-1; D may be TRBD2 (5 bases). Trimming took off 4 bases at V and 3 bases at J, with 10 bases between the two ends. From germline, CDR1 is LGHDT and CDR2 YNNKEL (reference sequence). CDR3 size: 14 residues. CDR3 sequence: CASSPLGSYNEQFF. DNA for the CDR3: TGTGCCAGCAGCCCGCTAGGGAGCTACAATGAGCAGTTCTTC.

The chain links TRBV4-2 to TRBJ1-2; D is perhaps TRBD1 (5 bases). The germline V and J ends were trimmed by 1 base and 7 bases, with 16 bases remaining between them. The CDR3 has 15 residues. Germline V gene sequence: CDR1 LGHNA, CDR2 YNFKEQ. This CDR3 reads CASSQVGGGRVGYTF. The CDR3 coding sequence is TGTGCCAGCAGCCAAGTAGGCGGGGGGAGGGTTGGCTACACCTTC.

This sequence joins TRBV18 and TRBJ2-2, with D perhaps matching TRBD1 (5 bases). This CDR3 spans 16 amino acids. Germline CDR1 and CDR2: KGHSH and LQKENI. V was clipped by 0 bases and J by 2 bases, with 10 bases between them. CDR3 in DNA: TGTGCCAGCTCACCACCGTCACAGGCAAACACCGGGGAGCTGTTTTTT. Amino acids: CASSPPSQANTGELFF. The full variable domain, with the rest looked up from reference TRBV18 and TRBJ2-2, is NAGVMQNPRHLVRRRGQEARLRCSPMKGHSHVYWYRQLPEEGLKFMVYLQKENIIDESGMPKERFSAEFPKEGPSILRIQQVVRGDSAAYFCASSPPSQANTGELFFGEGSRLTVL.

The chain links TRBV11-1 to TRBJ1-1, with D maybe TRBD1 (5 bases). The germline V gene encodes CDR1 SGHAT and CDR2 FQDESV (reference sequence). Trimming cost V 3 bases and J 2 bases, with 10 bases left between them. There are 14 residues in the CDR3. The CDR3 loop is CASSLHRPNTEAFF. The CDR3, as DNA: TGTGCCAGCAGCTTGCACAGGCCCAACACTGAAGCTTTCTTT.

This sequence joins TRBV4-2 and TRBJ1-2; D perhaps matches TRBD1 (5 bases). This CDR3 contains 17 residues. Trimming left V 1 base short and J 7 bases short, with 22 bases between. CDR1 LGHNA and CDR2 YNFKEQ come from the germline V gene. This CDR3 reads CASSQGGGADSGFGYTF. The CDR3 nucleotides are TGTGCCAGCAGCCAAGGCGGGGGAGCGGATTCCGGTTTTGGCTACACCTTC.

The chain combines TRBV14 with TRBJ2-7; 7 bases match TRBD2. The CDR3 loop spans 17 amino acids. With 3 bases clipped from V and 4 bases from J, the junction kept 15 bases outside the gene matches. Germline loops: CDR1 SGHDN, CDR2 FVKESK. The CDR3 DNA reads TGTGCCAGCAGCCACCACCCGGGGAGGGACTTCACGTACGAGCAGTACTTC. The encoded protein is CASSHHPGRDFTYEQYF.

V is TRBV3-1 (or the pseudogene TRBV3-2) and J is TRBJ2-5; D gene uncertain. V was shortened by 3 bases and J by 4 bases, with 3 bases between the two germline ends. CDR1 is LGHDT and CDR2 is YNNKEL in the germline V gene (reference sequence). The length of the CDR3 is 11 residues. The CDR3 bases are TGTGCCAGCAGCCACGGAGAGACCCAGTACTTC. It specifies CASSHGETQYF.

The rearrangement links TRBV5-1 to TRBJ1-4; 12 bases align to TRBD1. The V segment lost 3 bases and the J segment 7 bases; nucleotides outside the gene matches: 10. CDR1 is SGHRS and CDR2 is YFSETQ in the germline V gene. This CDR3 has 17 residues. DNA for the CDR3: TGCGCCAGCAGCTCGGGGACAGGGGGCATTAGAGTTGAAAAACTGTTTTTT. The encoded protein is CASSSGTGGIRVEKLFF.

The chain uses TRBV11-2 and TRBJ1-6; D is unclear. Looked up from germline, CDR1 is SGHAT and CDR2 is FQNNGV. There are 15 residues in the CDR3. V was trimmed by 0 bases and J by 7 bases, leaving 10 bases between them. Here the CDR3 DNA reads TGTGCCAGCAGCTTAGACGAGAGGGAAAATTCACCCCTCCACTTT. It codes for CASSLDERENSPLHF.

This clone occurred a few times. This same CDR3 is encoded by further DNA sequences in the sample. In nucleotides, the CDR3 is TGTGCCAGCAGCCCCGGGGGAAACTATGGCTACACCTTC. It translates to CASSPGGNYGYTF. V is TRBV6-5 and J is TRBJ1-2, with D possibly matching TRBD1 (5 bases). The germline CDR1 and CDR2 sequences are MNHEY and SVGAGI. The CDR3 is made up of 13 amino acids. V lost 6 bases, J lost 2 bases, and 10 bases lay in between.

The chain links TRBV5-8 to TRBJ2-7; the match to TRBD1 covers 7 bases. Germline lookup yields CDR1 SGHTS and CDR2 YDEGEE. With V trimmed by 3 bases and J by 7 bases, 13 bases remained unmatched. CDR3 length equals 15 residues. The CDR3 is CASSSRDRRRGEQYF. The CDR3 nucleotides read TGTGCCAGCAGCTCCCGGGACAGAAGAAGGGGGGAGCAGTACTTC.

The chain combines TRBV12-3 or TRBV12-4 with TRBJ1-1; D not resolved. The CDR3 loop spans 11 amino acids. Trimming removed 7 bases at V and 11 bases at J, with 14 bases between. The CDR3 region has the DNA TGTGCCAGCACCAAGGCGGGTTCGGCTTTCTTT. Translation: CASTKAGSAFF.

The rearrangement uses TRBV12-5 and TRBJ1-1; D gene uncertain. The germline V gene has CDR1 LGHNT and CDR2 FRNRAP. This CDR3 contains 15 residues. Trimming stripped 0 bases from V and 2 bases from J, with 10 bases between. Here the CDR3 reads CASGLVASGNTEAFF. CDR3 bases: TGTGCTAGTGGTTTGGTTGCATCGGGTAACACTGAAGCTTTCTTT. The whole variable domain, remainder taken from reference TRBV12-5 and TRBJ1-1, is DARVTQTPRHKVTEMGQEVTMRCQPILGHNTVFWYRQTMMQGLELLAYFRNRAPLDDSGMPKDRFSAEMPDATLATLKIQPSEPRDSAVYFCASGLVASGNTEAFFGQGTRLTVV.

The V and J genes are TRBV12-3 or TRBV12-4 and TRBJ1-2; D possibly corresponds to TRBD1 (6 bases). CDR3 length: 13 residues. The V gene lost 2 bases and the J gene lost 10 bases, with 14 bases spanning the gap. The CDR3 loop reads CASSLLSQGHYTF. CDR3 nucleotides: TGTGCCAGCAGTTTACTCTCCCAGGGACACTACACCTTC.

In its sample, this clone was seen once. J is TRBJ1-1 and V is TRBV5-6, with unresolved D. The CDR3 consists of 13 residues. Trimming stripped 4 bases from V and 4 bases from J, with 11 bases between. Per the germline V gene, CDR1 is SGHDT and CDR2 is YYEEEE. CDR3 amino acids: CASSQDVGTEAFF. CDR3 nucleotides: TGTGCCAGCAGCCAGGATGTAGGCACTGAAGCTTTCTTT.

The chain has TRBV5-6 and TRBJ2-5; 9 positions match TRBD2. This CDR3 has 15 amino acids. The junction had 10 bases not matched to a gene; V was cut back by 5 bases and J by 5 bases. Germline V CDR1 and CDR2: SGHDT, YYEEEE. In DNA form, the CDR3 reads TGTGCCAGCAGTGGAGGTAGCGGGAGTTTCGAGACCCAGTACTTC. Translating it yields CASSGGSGSFETQYF.

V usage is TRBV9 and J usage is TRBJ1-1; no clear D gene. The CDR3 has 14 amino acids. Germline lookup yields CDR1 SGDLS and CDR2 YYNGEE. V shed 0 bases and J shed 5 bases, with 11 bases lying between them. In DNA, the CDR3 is TGTGCCAGCAGCGTAGGGCCTAGTGAGACTGAAGCTTTCTTT. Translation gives CASSVGPSETEAFF.

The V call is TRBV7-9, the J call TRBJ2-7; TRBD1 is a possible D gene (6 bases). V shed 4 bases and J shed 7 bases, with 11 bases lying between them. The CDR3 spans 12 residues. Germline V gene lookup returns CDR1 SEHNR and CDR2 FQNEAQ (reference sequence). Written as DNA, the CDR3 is TGTGCCAGCAGCTGGGACATTCGGGAGCAGTACTTC. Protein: CASSWDIREQYF.

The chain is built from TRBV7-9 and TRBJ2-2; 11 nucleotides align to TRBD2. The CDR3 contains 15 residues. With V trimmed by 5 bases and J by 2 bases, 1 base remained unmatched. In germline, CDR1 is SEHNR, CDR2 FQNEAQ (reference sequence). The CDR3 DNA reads TGTGCCAGCAGCAGACTAGCGGGAAACACCGGGGAGCTGTTTTTT. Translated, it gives CASSRLAGNTGELFF.

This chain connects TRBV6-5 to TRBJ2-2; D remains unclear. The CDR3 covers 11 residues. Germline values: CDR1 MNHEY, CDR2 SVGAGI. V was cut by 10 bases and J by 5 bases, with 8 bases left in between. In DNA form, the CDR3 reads TGTGCCATCTCCCTAACCGGGGAGCTGTTTTTT. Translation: CAISLTGELFF.

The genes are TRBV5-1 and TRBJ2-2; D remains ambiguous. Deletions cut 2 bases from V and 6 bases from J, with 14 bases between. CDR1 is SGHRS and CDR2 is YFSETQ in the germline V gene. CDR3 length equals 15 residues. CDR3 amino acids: CASSFDRSGSGELFF. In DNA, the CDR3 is TGCGCCAGCAGCTTCGATAGATCAGGTTCCGGGGAGCTGTTTTTT.